This T cell receptor beta chain was identified during a study of identical twins. In TCRdb, the 5' RACE reads were re-called with MiXCR into one record per CDR3 protein. The sample has around 650,000 distinct CDR3 sequences, under 8.5% seen once. Germline assignment: CDR1 SGHTA and CDR2 FQGNSA. The CDR3 has 16 amino acids. The J segment lost 9 bases and the V segment lost 5 bases, leaving 18 bases of the junction unmatched. A further study also used this sample, focusing on yellow fever vaccine responses in identical twins.

The receptor's source is a woman in her late teens or twenties in good health. The V and J genes are TRBV7-2 and TRBJ2-5, with 7 bases matching TRBD2. Material: PBMCs. This chain's CDR3 is CASSQTSGERLGSQYF. The CDR3 DNA reads as TGTGCCAGCAGCCAGACCAGCGGGGAACGCCTTGGGTCCCAGTACTTC. The variable domain in full, with the rest retrieved from reference TRBV7-2 and TRBJ2-5, is GAGVSQSPSNKVTEKGKDVELRCDPISGHTALYWYRQSLGQGLEFLIYFQGNSAPDKSGLPSDRFSAERTGGSVSTLTIQRTQQEDSAVYLCASSQTSGERLGSQYFGPGTRLLVL.